The following is a T cell receptor beta chain sequence with its context. Antigen unknown. The naive CD8 subset, CD45RO-negative cells positively selected for CCR7, excluded terminally differentiated effector memory CD45RA+ cells. Each donor was a Caucasian adult residing in Nashville, Tennessee. This sample is drawn from a study of shared clonotypes between healthy human individuals. Overall study findings and caveats: Non-shared clonotypes were found to have lower generation probabilities than the clonotypes that were shared by all four of the sorted-subset donors. Clonotype sharing among donors was expected to depend on sequencing depth.

CDR1 and CDR2 (germline): SNHLY, FYNNEI. The CDR3 has 13 residues. Trimming left V 5 bases short and J 1 base short, with 8 bases between. Assay: immunoSEQ multiplex PCR; the TCRdb copy retains only in-frame clones and omits some. This repertoire shows hundreds of thousands of clones, 95% to 97% found once; its top ten account for about 0.12%. The J gene is TRBJ1-1, the V gene TRBV2; D remains ambiguous. The source of this sequence is a woman between 25 and 40 years old in good health. Material: naive CD8+ T cells sorted from blood. As DNA, the CDR3 is TGTGCCAGCAGTTTGGACGGGAACACTGAAGCTTTCTTT. Translation gives CASSLDGNTEAFF.